Below are 8 T cell receptor beta chains sequenced from a single sample in a study of cytomegalovirus exposure and HLA in healthy donors. The PCR used 60 Vbeta and 13 Jbeta primers. Some clones are missing from TCRdb's copy, which holds only in-frame ones; the method was immunoSEQ multiplex PCR. Of approximately 180,000 clones listed, 82% are singletons. Sequencing input: PBMCs. The origin of the receptors is a woman under 30 in good health and CMV-seronegative.

This clone was recorded a few times. The rearrangement joins TRBV19 to TRBJ2-7; 15 nucleotides line up with TRBD2. Losses at the gene ends were 5 bases for V and 4 bases for J; bases not matched to a gene: 3. CDR1 and CDR2 (germline): LNHDA, SQIVND (reference sequence). This CDR3 contains 15 residues. In nucleotides, the CDR3 is TGTGCCAGTAGTTCCGGGACTAGCGGGAGGTACGAGCAGTACTTC. This codes for CASSSGTSGRYEQYF.

The chain is built from TRBV29-1 and TRBJ2-5, with 7 bases aligning to TRBD1. The CDR3 totals 13 residues. Germline CDR1 SQVTM, CDR2 ANQGSEA. V lost 6 bases and J lost 4; bases outside the gene matches: 8. The CDR3 nucleotides are TGCAGCGTGGAGGCGACAGGGCCAGAGACCCAGTACTTC. Protein product: CSVEATGPETQYF. The complete variable domain, with remaining parts taken from reference TRBV29-1 and TRBJ2-5, reads SAVISQKPSRDICQRGTSLTIQCQVDSQVTMMFWYRQQPGQSLTLIATANQGSEATYESGFVIDKFPISRPNLTFSTLTVSNMSPEDSSIYLCSVEATGPETQYFGPGTRLLVL.

The CDR3 nucleotides read TGTGCCAGCAGTACAGGGGGCGGGTACGAGCAGTACTTC. Protein product: CASSTGGGYEQYF. V is TRBV6-1 and J is TRBJ2-7, with TRBD1 identical over 9 bases. This CDR3 is built from 13 residues. The V gene end was trimmed by 5 bases and the J gene end by 4 bases; junction bases not matched to a gene: 3. In germline, CDR1 is MNHNS, CDR2 SASEGT.

The chain is built from TRBV5-1 and TRBJ1-1, with a tentative D call TRBD1 (5 bases). This CDR3 is built from 15 residues. V gave up 0 bases and J gave up 1 base, with 10 bases separating them. Germline-derived CDR1 and CDR2 are SGHRS and YFSETQ. In DNA form, the CDR3 reads TGCGCCAGCAGCTTGGTCGGGGGGAGGAACACTGAAGCTTTCTTT. This encodes CASSLVGGRNTEAFF.

The chain employs TRBV6-5 and TRBJ2-7, with D possibly matching TRBD1 (5 bases). Germline CDR1 is MNHEY and CDR2 is SVGAGI. Trimming pared 4 bases from V and 6 bases from J, leaving 16 bases between. The CDR3 runs to 14 residues. The CDR3 bases are TGTGCCAGCAGTTTCCGACAGACCCCAAGCGAGCAGTACTTC. It is translated as CASSFRQTPSEQYF.

The chain has TRBV19 and TRBJ2-1; TRBD2 is a possible D gene (6 bases). Trimming cost V 1 base and J 8 bases, with 9 bases left between them. This CDR3 region has 13 residues. The germline CDR1 and CDR2 sequences are LNHDA and SQIVND (reference sequence). In DNA form, the CDR3 reads TGTGCCAGTAGTATAGGGGGGGTTCATGAGCAGTTCTTC. Residues: CASSIGGVHEQFF.

The chain has TRBV18 and TRBJ2-4, with D possibly matching TRBD2 (5 bases). The CDR3 covers 13 residues. Germline V gene lookup returns CDR1 KGHSH and CDR2 LQKENI. The V end was cut by 0 bases, the J end by 6 bases, with 6 bases between. CDR3 residues: CASSPPAGNIQYF. Written as DNA, the CDR3 is TGTGCCAGCTCACCACCGGCGGGAAACATTCAGTACTTC. The full variable domain, rest sourced from reference TRBV18 and TRBJ2-4, is NAGVMQNPRHLVRRRGQEARLRCSPMKGHSHVYWYRQLPEEGLKFMVYLQKENIIDESGMPKERFSAEFPKEGPSILRIQQVVRGDSAAYFCASSPPAGNIQYFGAGTRLSVL.

V gene TRBV28 combines with J gene TRBJ2-1; TRBD2 agrees at 7 bases. This CDR3 contains 15 residues. The germline V gene encodes CDR1 MDHEN and CDR2 SYDVKM. The junction had 12 bases not matched to a gene; V was cut back by 5 bases and J by 8 bases. This chain's CDR3 is CASSQRVLAIDEQFF. The CDR3 coding sequence is TGTGCCAGCAGTCAAAGAGTACTAGCGATAGATGAGCAGTTCTTC.